This is a list of T cell receptor beta chains from one sample in a study of T-cell reconstitution after alpha-beta-depleted transplantation in children. TCRdb recomputed calls from the PCR reads with MiXCR, one row per CDR3 protein. The data show a few hundred thousand distinct CDR3 sequences, around a tenth seen once. This specimen was peripheral blood, taken 180 days after TCRalphabeta/CD19-depleted stem cell transplant. The receptor set was obtained from a male patient aged 2 to 10 who had a stem cell transplant for chronic granulomatous disease, so the T cells may come from the graft donor. CDR3s include the opening cysteine and the closing phenylalanine or tryptophan. D genes are given only for firm matches. Clone size is stated in some rows and not others, as once, few, many or a class when expanded.

j_gene	d_gene	len	abundance	v_gene	CDR3nt	CDR3aa
TRBJ1-2	NA	11	NA	TRBV19	TGTGCCAGTAGTATAGACTATGGCTACACCTTC	CASSIDYGYTF
TRBJ2-4	TRBD1	14	many	TRBV7-9	TGTGCCAGCAGCCTGCCGGGACAGGGGCACCTTCAGTACTTC	CASSLPGQGHLQYF
TRBJ2-1	NA	14	many	TRBV20-1	TGCAGTGCTATCCTGGGGGTGGTTGAAAATGAGCAGTTCTTC	CSAILGVVENEQFF
TRBJ2-1	TRBD2	15	NA	TRBV6-5	TGTGCCAGCAGTTCTAGCGGGGGTATCTACAATGAGCAGTTCTTC	CASSSSGGIYNEQFF
TRBJ2-1	TRBD2	11	many	TRBV29-1	TGCAGCGTTACGACTAGCGATGAGCAGTTCTTC	CSVTTSDEQFF
TRBJ1-5	NA	14	NA	TRBV19	TGTGCCAGCAAACATCCGTATAGCAATCAGCCCCAGCATTTT	CASKHPYSNQPQHF
TRBJ2-7	NA	14	many	TRBV28	TGTGCCAGCAGTTTACACGGGCCTGGGTACGAGCAGTACTTC	CASSLHGPGYEQYF
TRBJ1-1	NA	17	many	TRBV5-1	TGCGCCAGCAGCTTGGGGCAGGGGATAGGACGGAACACTGAAGCTTTCTTT	CASSLGQGIGRNTEAFF
TRBJ2-4	NA	13	many	TRBV29-1	TGCAGCGTCCCCACGGGGGAAACAAACATTCAGTACTTC	CSVPTGETNIQYF
TRBJ1-1	TRBD1	14	many	TRBV9	TGTGCCAGCAGCGCCGGACAGGCTGGGGCCGAAGCTTTCTTT	CASSAGQAGAEAFF
TRBJ1-2	NA	11	many	TRBV28	TGTGCCAGCCGACGGAACTATGGCTACACCTTC	CASRRNYGYTF
TRBJ2-1	NA	13	NA	TRBV20-1	TGCAGTGCTGGAATTGGACACTACAATGAGCAGTTCTTC	CSAGIGHYNEQFF
TRBJ1-6	NA	13	NA	TRBV24-1	TGTGCCACCAGTGTCAGGGCTAATTCACCCCTCCACTTT	CATSVRANSPLHF
TRBJ2-7	TRBD2	15	few	TRBV6-2/TRBV6-3	TGTGCCAGCAGTAAGACTAGCGGGAGGGCCGGGGAGCAGTACTTC	CASSKTSGRAGEQYF
TRBJ2-1	NA	14	many	TRBV12-3/TRBV12-4	TGTGCCAGCAGCGAGGGTAGCTCCTACAATGAGCAGTTCTTC	CASSEGSSYNEQFF
TRBJ2-6	TRBD1	22	many	TRBV12-3/TRBV12-4	TGTGCCAGCAGTTTTGCACCGGGACAGGGGGCGAAAATGGCGACTGGGGCCAACGTCCTGACTTTC	CASSFAPGQGAKMATGANVLTF
TRBJ2-1	TRBD2	14	many	TRBV7-8	TGTGCCAGCCGAGCGGGAGAGGTACACAATGAGCAGTTCTTC	CASRAGEVHNEQFF
TRBJ2-1	TRBD2	17	many	TRBV12-3/TRBV12-4	TGTGCCAGCAGTTTAGTCCTTAGGGCGGGAGGGTACAATGAGCAGTTCTTC	CASSLVLRAGGYNEQFF
TRBJ1-6	TRBD1	15	many	TRBV7-6	TGTGCCAGCAGCTCAGGGGGCACCTATAATTCACCCCTCCACTTT	CASSSGGTYNSPLHF
TRBJ1-2	TRBD1	14	NA	TRBV19	TGTGCCAGTAAGCTCCGGGACAGGGCTCATGGCTACACCTTC	CASKLRDRAHGYTF
TRBJ2-1	TRBD2	19	many	TRBV7-7	TGTGCCAGCAGCCCCGGAACTCCGGGACTAGCGGGGTCCTACAATGAGCAGTTCTTC	CASSPGTPGLAGSYNEQFF
TRBJ2-7	TRBD2	19	many	TRBV3-1	TGTGCCAGCAGCCAAGGAGTCGTCGTTCTAGCGGGAGTCCGGTACGAGCAGTACTTC	CASSQGVVVLAGVRYEQYF
TRBJ2-3	NA	15	many	TRBV7-2	TGTGCCAGCAGAACTGACAGTATTAACACAGATACGCAGTATTTT	CASRTDSINTDTQYF
TRBJ1-6	TRBD1	13	many	TRBV6-1	TGTGCCAGCAGGACAGGGTTCGATTCACCCCTCCACTTT	CASRTGFDSPLHF
TRBJ2-1	NA	12	many	TRBV20-1	TGCAGTGCTTCGACTAGGGTCCATGAGCAGTTCTTC	CSASTRVHEQFF
TRBJ2-1	TRBD2	12	many	TRBV2	TGTGCCACCCCGGGACTATTGGATGAGCAGTTCTTC	CATPGLLDEQFF
TRBJ2-7	NA	14	once	TRBV13	TGTGCCAGCAGCTTATCTCCCCCTAAGGTCGAGCAGTACTTC	CASSLSPPKVEQYF
TRBJ2-7	NA	17	many	TRBV29-1	TGCAGCGTTGAAGATTGGGAAAACAGGGACCCAACCTACGAGCAGTACTTC	CSVEDWENRDPTYEQYF
TRBJ2-7	TRBD2	16	many	TRBV5-1	TGCGCCAGCAGCTGGACCGGGACTAGCGGGAGTTACGAGCAGTACTTC	CASSWTGTSGSYEQYF
TRBJ2-7	NA	13	many	TRBV11-2	TGTGCCAGCAGCTCCATCCTGTCCTACGAGCAGTACTTC	CASSSILSYEQYF
TRBJ2-7	TRBD2	16	many	TRBV10-3	TGTGCCATCAGTGAGTCGACTAGCGGGAGGCTTTTTGAGCAGTACTTC	CAISESTSGRLFEQYF
TRBJ2-1	TRBD1	16	many	TRBV12-3/TRBV12-4	TGTGCCAGCAGTCCTAGGGGGCGGTCCTCCTACAATGAGCAGTTCTTC	CASSPRGRSSYNEQFF
TRBJ2-1	NA	16	many	TRBV24-1	TGTGCCACCAGTGAAGGACAGCGAAGCTCCTACAATGAGCAGTTCTTC	CATSEGQRSSYNEQFF
TRBJ1-1	NA	13	many	TRBV7-3	TGTGCCAGCAGCTTAACTCCGACCACTGAAGCTTTCTTT	CASSLTPTTEAFF
TRBJ2-5	NA	17	many	TRBV6-2/TRBV6-3	TGTGCCAGCAGCCCTGCCCGGCAGGGGAAAATGGAAGAGACCCAGTACTTC	CASSPARQGKMEETQYF
TRBJ2-2	NA	15	many	TRBV4-3	TGCGCCAGCAGCCAAGACCAGGGGAACACCGGGGAGCTGTTTTTT	CASSQDQGNTGELFF
TRBJ2-7	TRBD1	15	NA	TRBV5-4	TGTGCCAGCAGCCCTCGGACAGGGAATGTTTACGAGCAGTACTTC	CASSPRTGNVYEQYF
TRBJ1-3	NA	14	NA	TRBV30	TGTGCCTGGAGCCAGGTAGTCTCTGGAAACACCATATATTTT	CAWSQVVSGNTIYF
TRBJ2-1	TRBD2	16	many	TRBV11-2	TGTGCCAGCAGCTTTTTTGTGGCGGGGGGGCCAAATGAGCAGTTCTTC	CASSFFVAGGPNEQFF
TRBJ2-5	NA	15	many	TRBV5-6	TGTGCCAGCAGCTTGGCAACCGGATCCCAAGAGACCCAGTACTTC	CASSLATGSQETQYF
TRBJ1-2	NA	13	few	TRBV3-1	TGTGCCAGCAGCCAAGGGGACCCAGGTGGCTACACCTTC	CASSQGDPGGYTF
TRBJ2-7	TRBD1	15	many	TRBV12-3/TRBV12-4	TGTGCCAGCAGTCGAGACAGGGGTAGATCCTACGAGCAGTACTTC	CASSRDRGRSYEQYF
TRBJ2-3	NA	14	few	TRBV18	TGTGCCAGCTCACCAGATGATAGCATGGATACGCAGTATTTT	CASSPDDSMDTQYF
TRBJ2-6	TRBD1	16	many	TRBV12-3/TRBV12-4	TGTGCCAGCCGGGACAGGGCTCTTACTGGGGCCAACGTCCTGACTTTC	CASRDRALTGANVLTF
TRBJ2-5	NA	14	many	TRBV10-3	TGTGCCATCAGTGCCTCGGGTAGCCAAGAGACCCAGTACTTC	CAISASGSQETQYF
TRBJ2-7	TRBD2	21	few	TRBV3-1	TGTGCCAGCAGCCAACATCGAAGGTCCCCGGGACTAGCGGGAGGGCTCCACGAGCAGTACTTC	CASSQHRRSPGLAGGLHEQYF
TRBJ2-7	NA	12	many	TRBV6-5	TGTGCCAGCAAAGGACAGCCCTACGAGCAGTACTTC	CASKGQPYEQYF
TRBJ2-5	NA	15	many	TRBV27	TGTGCCAGCAGTTTCGAGATAGAGGGAAAAGAGACCCAGTACTTC	CASSFEIEGKETQYF
TRBJ1-5	NA	13	many	TRBV7-6	TGTGCCAGCAGCTTAGCGGCAGGCGGGCCCCAGCATTTT	CASSLAAGGPQHF
TRBJ2-1	NA	12	many	TRBV6-2/TRBV6-3	TGTGCCAGCACCAATACCCGAGATGAGCAGTTCTTC	CASTNTRDEQFF
TRBJ2-5	NA	15	many	TRBV27	TGTGCCAGCAGTTTAGTACAAGGAAAAGACGAGACCCAGTACTTC	CASSLVQGKDETQYF
TRBJ2-1	NA	14	few	TRBV19	TGTGCCAGTCATAGGGGGGACAAGGTCGGTGAGCAGTTCTTC	CASHRGDKVGEQFF
TRBJ1-5	NA	13	many	TRBV20-1	TGCAGTGCTAAAAGACAGGGCAATCAGCCCCAGCATTTT	CSAKRQGNQPQHF